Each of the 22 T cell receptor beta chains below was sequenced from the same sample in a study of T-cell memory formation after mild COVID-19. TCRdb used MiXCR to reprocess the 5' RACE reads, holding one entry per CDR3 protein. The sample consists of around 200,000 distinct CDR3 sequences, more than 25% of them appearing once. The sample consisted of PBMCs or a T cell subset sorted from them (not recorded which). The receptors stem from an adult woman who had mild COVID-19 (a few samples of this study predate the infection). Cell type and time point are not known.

CDR3 sequence reads: CASSYDGLSGDPTGELFF. CDR3 nucleotides: TGTGCCAGCAGTTACGACGGGCTCAGCGGCGACCCCACCGGGGAGCTGTTTTTT. The rearrangement uses TRBV6-6 and TRBJ2-2; D perhaps matches TRBD2 (5 bases). The length of the CDR3 is 18 residues. The germline gives CDR1 MNHNY, CDR2 SVGAGI (reference sequence). The V end lost 2 bases, the J end lost 4 bases, and 20 bases lay between the germline ends.

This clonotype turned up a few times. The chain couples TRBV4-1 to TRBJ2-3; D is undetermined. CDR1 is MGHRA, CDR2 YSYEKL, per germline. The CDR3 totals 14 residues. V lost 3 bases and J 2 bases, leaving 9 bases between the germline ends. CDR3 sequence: CASSHPGDTDTQYF. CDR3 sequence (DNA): TGCGCCAGCAGCCACCCGGGCGACACAGATACGCAGTATTTT.

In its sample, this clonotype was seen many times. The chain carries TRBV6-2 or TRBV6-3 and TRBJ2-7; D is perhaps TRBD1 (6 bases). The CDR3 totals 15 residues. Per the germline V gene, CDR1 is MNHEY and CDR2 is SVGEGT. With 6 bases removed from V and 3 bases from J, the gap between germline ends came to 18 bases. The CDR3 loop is CASRLPGVAVYEQYF. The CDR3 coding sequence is TGTGCCAGCAGACTTCCAGGGGTGGCGGTCTACGAGCAGTACTTC.

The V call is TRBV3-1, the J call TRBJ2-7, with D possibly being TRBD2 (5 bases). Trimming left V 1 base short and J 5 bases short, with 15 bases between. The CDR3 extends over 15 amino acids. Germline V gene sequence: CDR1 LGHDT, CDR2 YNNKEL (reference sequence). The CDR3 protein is CASSQGPSGLNEQYF. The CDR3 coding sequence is TGTGCCAGCAGCCAAGGCCCCTCGGGGTTGAACGAGCAGTACTTC.

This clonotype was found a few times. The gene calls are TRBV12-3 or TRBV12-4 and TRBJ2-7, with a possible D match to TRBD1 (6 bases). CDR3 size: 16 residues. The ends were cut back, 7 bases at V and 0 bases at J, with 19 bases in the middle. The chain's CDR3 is CASTTSTGPSSYEQYF. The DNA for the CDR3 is TGTGCCAGCACCACTTCGACAGGCCCGAGCTCCTACGAGCAGTACTTC.

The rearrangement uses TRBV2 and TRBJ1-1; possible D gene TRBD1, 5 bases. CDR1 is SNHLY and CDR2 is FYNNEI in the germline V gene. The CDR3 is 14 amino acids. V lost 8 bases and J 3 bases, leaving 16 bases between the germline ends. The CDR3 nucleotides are TGTGCCAGCGACACGACCGGAGGGGACACTGAAGCTTTCTTT. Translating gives CASDTTGGDTEAFF. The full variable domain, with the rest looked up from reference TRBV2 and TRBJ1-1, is EPEVTQTPSHQVTQMGQEVILRCVPISNHLYFYWYRQILGQKVEFLVSFYNNEISEKSEIFDDQFSVERPDGSNFTLKIRSTKLEDSAMYFCASDTTGGDTEAFFGQGTRLTVV.

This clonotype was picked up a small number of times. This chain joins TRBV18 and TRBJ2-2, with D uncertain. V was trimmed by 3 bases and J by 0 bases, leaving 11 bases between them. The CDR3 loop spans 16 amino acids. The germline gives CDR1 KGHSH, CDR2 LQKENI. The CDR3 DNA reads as TGTGCCAGCTCACCTCGGGTCGCGGCGAACACCGGGGAGCTGTTTTTT. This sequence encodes CASSPRVAANTGELFF.

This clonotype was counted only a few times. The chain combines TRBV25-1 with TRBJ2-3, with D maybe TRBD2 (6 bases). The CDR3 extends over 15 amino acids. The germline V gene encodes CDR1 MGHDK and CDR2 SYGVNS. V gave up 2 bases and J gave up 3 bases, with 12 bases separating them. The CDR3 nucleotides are TGTGCCAGCAGTGAAAATCCGGGAGCGACAGATACGCAGTATTTT. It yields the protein CASSENPGATDTQYF.

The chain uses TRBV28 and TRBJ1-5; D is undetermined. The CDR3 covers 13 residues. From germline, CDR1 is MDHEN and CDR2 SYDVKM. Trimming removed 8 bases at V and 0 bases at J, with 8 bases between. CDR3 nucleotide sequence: TGTGCCAGCGAAGCCGATAGCAATCAGCCCCAGCATTTT. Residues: CASEADSNQPQHF.

CDR3 sequence reads: CASSSPVGYTF. CDR3 bases: TGTGCCAGCAGTTCCCCGGTTGGCTACACCTTC. The rearrangement joins TRBV6-2 or TRBV6-3 to TRBJ1-2; D is undetermined. V shed 4 bases and J shed 7 bases, with 7 bases lying between them. In germline, CDR1 is MNHEY, CDR2 SVGEGT. This CDR3 has 11 amino acids.

In nucleotides, the CDR3 is TGTGCCAGCTCACCAACGGCACAGCTAGAAGCTTTCTTT. Residues: CASSPTAQLEAFF. J is TRBJ1-1 and V is TRBV18; D unclear. The CDR3 sequence is 13 residues long. V was clipped by 2 bases and J by 8 bases, with 12 bases between them. Germline values: CDR1 KGHSH, CDR2 LQKENI. The complete variable domain, with remaining parts taken from reference TRBV18 and TRBJ1-1, reads NAGVMQNPRHLVRRRGQEARLRCSPMKGHSHVYWYRQLPEEGLKFMVYLQKENIIDESGMPKERFSAEFPKEGPSILRIQQVVRGDSAAYFCASSPTAQLEAFFGQGTRLTVV.

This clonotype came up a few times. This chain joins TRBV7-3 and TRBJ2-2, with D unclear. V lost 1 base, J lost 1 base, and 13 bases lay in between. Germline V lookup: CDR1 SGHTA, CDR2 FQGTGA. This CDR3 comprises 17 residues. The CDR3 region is CASSLKFEAGNTGELFF. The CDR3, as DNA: TGTGCCAGCAGCTTAAAGTTCGAGGCAGGGAACACCGGGGAGCTGTTTTTT.

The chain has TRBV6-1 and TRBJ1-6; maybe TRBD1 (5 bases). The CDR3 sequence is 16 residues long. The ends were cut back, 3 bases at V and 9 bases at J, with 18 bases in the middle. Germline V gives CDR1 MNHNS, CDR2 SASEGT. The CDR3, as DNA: TGTGCCAGCAGTGACGCTTCCGGGTCTAGGGGTTCACCCCTCCACTTT. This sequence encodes CASSDASGSRGSPLHF.

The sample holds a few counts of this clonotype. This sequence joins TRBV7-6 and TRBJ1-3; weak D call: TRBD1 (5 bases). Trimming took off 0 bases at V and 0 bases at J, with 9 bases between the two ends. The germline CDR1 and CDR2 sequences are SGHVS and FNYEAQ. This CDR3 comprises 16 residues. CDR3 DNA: TGTGCCAGCAGCTTAGCGGGACCGGACTCTGGAAACACCATATATTTT. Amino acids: CASSLAGPDSGNTIYF.

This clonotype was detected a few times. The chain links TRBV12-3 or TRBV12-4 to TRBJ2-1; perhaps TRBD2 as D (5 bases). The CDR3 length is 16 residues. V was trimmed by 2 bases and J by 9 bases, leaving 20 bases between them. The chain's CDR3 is CASSLNLAPTASEQFF. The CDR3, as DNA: TGTGCCAGCAGTTTAAATCTAGCCCCAACAGCTAGTGAGCAGTTCTTC.

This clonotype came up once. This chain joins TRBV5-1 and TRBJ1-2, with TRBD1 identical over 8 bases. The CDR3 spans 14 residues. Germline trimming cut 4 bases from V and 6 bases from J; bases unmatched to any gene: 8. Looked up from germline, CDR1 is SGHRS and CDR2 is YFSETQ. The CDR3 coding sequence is TGCGCCAGCAGCACGATACAGGGGGGTCATGGCTACACCTTC. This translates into CASSTIQGGHGYTF. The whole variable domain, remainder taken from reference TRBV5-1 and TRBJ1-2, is KAGVTQTPRYLIKTRGQQVTLSCSPISGHRSVSWYQQTPGQGLQFLFEYFSETQRNKGNFPGRFSGRQFSNSRSEMNVSTLELGDSALYLCASSTIQGGHGYTFGSGTRLTVV.

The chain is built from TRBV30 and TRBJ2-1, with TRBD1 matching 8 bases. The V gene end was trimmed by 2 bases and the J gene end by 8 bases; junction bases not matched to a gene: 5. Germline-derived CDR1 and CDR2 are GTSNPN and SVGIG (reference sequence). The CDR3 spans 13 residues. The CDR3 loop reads CAWSPDRGYEQFF. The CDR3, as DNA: TGTGCCTGGAGTCCAGACAGGGGCTATGAGCAGTTCTTC. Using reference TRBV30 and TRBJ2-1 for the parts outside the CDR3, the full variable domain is SQTIHQWPATLVQPVGSPLSLECTVEGTSNPNLYWYRQAAGRGLQLLFYSVGIGQISSEVPQNLSASRPQDRQFILSSKKLLLSDSGFYLCAWSPDRGYEQFFGPGTRLTVL.

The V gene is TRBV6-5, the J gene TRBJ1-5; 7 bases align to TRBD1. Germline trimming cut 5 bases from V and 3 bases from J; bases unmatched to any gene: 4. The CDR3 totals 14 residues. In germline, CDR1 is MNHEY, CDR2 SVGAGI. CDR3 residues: CASSQQGNNQPQHF. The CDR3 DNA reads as TGTGCCAGCAGTCAACAGGGGAACAATCAGCCCCAGCATTTT.

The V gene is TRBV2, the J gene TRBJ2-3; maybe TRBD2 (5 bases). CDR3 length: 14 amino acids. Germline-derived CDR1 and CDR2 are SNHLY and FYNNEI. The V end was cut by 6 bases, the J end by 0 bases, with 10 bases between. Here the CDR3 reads CASRGAASTDTQYF. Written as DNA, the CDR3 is TGTGCCAGCAGAGGAGCGGCGAGCACAGATACGCAGTATTTT.

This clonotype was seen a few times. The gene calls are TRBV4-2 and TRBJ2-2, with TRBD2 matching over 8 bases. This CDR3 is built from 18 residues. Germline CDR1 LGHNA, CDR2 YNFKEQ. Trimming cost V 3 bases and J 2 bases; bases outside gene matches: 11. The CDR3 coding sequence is TGTGCCAGCAGCCACGAATTACTTAGCGGGGTAAACACCGGGGAGCTGTTTTTT. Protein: CASSHELLSGVNTGELFF.

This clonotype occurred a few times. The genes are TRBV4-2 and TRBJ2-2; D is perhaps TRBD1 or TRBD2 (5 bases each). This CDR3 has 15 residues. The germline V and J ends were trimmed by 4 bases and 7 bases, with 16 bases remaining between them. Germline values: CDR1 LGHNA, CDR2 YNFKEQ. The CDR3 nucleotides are TGTGCCAGCAGCCGAGGGGATACCGGCGGCGGGGAGCTGTTTTTT. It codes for CASSRGDTGGGELFF.

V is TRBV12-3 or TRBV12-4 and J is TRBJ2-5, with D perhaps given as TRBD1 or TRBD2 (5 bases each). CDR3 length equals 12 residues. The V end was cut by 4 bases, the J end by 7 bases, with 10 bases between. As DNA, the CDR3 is TGTGCCAGCAGTTCAGGGACGGGGACCCAGTACTTC. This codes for CASSSGTGTQYF.